The 7 T cell receptor beta chains presented below share a single source sample, sequenced in a study of PD-1 blockade in classical Hodgkin lymphoma. The time point is: cycle 4 day 1 (C4D1), after about 6 weeks of nivolumab. All patients experienced relapse after autologous stem cell transplantation, and brentuximab vedotin exposure was variable. Method: immunoSEQ multiplex PCR; TCRdb's copy keeps in-frame clones and lacks some. In the table there are 25,000 to 30,000 clones, roughly 75% of which are singletons. This specimen was peripheral blood mononuclear cells (PBMCs), taken before the fourth cycle of nivolumab. The receptor set was obtained from a human donor with classical Hodgkin lymphoma.

V and J are TRBV19 and TRBJ2-3; a possible D gene is TRBD1 (5 bases). The CDR3 is 15 residues long. Trimming removed 3 bases at V and 0 bases at J, with 10 bases between. Germline-derived CDR1 and CDR2 are LNHDA and SQIVND (reference sequence). The CDR3 spells CASSIIAGSTDTQYF. The DNA for the CDR3 is TGTGCCAGTAGTATTATTGCAGGGAGCACAGATACGCAGTATTTT.

This chain connects TRBV10-3 to TRBJ2-1; the D is unclear. The germline V gene encodes CDR1 ENHRY and CDR2 SYGVKD. V lost 4 bases and J 4 bases, leaving 11 bases between the germline ends. The CDR3 extends over 14 amino acids. Written as DNA, the CDR3 is TGTGCCATCAGTGGTTCCCTCGATTACAATGAGCAGTTCTTC. Protein product: CAISGSLDYNEQFF.

The J gene is TRBJ2-7, the V gene TRBV5-6; either TRBD1 or TRBD2 may fit D (5 bases each). The V gene lost 2 bases and the J gene lost 3 bases, with 12 bases spanning the gap. Germline lookup yields CDR1 SGHDT and CDR2 YYEEEE. This CDR3 is 14 amino acids long. CDR3 in amino acids: CASSFGRGRYEQYF. The CDR3 nucleotides read TGTGCCAGCAGCTTCGGTCGGGGACGCTACGAGCAGTACTTC.

The chain has TRBV10-3 and TRBJ2-1, with 14 bases that match TRBD2. Trimming at V came to 10 bases and at J to 7 bases, leaving 6 bases not matched to a gene. The germline V gene encodes CDR1 ENHRY and CDR2 SYGVKD. This CDR3 is 14 amino acids long. The CDR3 DNA follows: TGTGCCACGGCCGGGACTAGCGGGAGTAATGAGCAGTTCTTC. Its protein is CATAGTSGSNEQFF.

The chain is built from TRBV6-1 and TRBJ2-2, with 9 bases lining up with TRBD1. Germline trimming cut 0 bases from V and 6 bases from J; bases unmatched to any gene: 8. The CDR3 is made up of 17 amino acids. Germline values: CDR1 MNHNS, CDR2 SASEGT. The CDR3 sequence: CASSEASGTGLAGELFF. The CDR3 DNA sequence: TGTGCCAGCAGTGAAGCTTCCGGGACAGGGTTAGCCGGGGAGCTGTTTTTT.

V usage is TRBV9 and J usage is TRBJ2-3; 9 nucleotides agree with TRBD2. The germline V gene encodes CDR1 SGDLS and CDR2 YYNGEE. Germline trimming cut 4 bases from V and 2 bases from J; bases unmatched to any gene: 5. The CDR3 is made up of 15 amino acids. Written as DNA, the CDR3 is TGTGCCAGCAGCAAGACTAGCGGCTACACAGATACGCAGTATTTT. This gives the protein CASSKTSGYTDTQYF.

This chain uses TRBV6-1 with TRBJ2-7; D perhaps matches TRBD1 (5 bases). Per germline, CDR1 MNHNS and CDR2 SASEGT. The length of the CDR3 is 13 residues. Trimming took 7 bases from V and 2 from J, leaving 12 bases between them. CDR3 sequence (DNA): TGTGCCAGCACCGCGGACAAACCCTACGAGCAGTACTTC. Its protein product is CASTADKPYEQYF.